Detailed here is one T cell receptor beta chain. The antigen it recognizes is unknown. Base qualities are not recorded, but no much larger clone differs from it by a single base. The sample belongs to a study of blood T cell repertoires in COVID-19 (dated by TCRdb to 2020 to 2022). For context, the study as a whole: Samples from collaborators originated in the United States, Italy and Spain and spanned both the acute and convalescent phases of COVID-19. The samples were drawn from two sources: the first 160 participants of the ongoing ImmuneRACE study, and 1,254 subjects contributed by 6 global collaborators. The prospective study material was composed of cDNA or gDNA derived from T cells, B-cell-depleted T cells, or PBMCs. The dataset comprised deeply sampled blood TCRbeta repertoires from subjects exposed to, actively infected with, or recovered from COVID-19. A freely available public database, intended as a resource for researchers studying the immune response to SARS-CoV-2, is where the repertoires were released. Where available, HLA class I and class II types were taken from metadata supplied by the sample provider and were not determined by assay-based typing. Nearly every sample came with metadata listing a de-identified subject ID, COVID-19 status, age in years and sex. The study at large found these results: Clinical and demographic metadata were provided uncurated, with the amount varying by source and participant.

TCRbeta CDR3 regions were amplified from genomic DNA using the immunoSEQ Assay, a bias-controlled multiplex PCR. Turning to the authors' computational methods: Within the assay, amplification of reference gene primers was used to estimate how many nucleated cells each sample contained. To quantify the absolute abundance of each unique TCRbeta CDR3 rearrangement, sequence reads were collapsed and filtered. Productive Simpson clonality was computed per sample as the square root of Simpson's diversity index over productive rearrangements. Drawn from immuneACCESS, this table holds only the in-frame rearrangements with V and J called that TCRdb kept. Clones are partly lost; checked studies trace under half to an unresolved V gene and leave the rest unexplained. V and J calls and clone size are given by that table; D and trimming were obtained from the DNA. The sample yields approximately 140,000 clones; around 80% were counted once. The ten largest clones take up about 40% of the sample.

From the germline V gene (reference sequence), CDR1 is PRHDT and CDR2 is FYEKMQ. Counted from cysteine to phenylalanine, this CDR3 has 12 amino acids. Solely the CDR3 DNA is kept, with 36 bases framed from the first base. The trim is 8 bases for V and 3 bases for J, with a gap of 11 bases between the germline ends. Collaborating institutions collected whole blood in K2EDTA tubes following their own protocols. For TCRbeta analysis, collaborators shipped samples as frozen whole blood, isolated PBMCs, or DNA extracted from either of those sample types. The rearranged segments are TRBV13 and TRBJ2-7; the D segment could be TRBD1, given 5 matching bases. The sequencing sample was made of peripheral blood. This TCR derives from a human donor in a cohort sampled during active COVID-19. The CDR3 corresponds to CASSHQGYEQYF. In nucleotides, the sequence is TGTGCCAGCTCTCACCAGGGCTACGAGCAGTACTTC. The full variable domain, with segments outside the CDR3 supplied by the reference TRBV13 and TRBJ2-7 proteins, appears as AAGVIQSPRHLIKEKRETATLKCYPIPRHDTVYWYQQGPGQDPQFLISFYEKMQSDKGSIPDRFSAQQFSDYHSELNMSSLELGDSALYFCASSHQGYEQYFGPGTRLTVT.